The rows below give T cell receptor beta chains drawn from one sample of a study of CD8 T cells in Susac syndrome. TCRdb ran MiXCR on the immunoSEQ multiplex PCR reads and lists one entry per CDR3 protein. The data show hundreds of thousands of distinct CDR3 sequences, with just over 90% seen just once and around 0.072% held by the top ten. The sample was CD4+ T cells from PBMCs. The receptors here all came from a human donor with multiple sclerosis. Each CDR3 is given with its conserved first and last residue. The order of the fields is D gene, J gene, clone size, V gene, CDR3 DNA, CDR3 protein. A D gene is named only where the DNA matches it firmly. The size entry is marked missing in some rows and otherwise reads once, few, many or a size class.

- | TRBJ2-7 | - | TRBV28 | TGTGCCAGCAGTTCCCCCACGGACATCAGCTCCTACGAGCAGTACTTC | CASSSPTDISSYEQYF
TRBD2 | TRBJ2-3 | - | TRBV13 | TGTGCCAGCAGCTTTTGGACTAGCGGGGGATCAGATACGCAGTATTTT | CASSFWTSGGSDTQYF
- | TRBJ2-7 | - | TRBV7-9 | TGTGCCAGCACCAAGAAACTCCTGGGGGGAGGTAGCTCCTACGAGCAGTACTTC | CASTKKLLGGGSSYEQYF
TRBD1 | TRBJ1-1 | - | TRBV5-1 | TGCGCCAGCTTCGACCCACAGGGGGCTGGCACTGAAGCTTTCTTT | CASFDPQGAGTEAFF
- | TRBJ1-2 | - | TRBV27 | TGTGCCAGCAGTCCGCGAATAGGAACTAACTATGGCTACACCTTC | CASSPRIGTNYGYTF
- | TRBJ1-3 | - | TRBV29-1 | TGCAGCGTTGAGGTCCTCTCTGGAAACACCATATATTTT | CSVEVLSGNTIYF
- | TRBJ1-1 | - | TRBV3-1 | TGTGCCAGCAGCCCCAGGCTCTGGGACACTGAAGCTTTCTTT | CASSPRLWDTEAFF
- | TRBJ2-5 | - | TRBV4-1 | TGCGCCAGCAGCCAAGAAGTTCAGGTGAGGGGGACCCAGTACTTC | CASSQEVQVRGTQYF
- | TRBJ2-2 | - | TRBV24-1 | TGTGCCACCAGTGACACCACGAACACCGGGGAGCTGTTTTTT | CATSDTTNTGELFF
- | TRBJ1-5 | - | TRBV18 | TGTGCCAGCTCCCCGGACCAAGGCAATCAGCCCCAGCATTTT | CASSPDQGNQPQHF
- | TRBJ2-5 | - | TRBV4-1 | TGCGCCAGCAGCCTAGGGGGTTATGGGACCCAGTACTTC | CASSLGGYGTQYF
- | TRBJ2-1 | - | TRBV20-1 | TGCAGTGCACCACGGACGGCCCTTTACAATGAGCAGTTCTTC | CSAPRTALYNEQFF
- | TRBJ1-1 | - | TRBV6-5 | TGTGCCAGCAGTTACTTATCTGAGGGATGGGCTGAAGCTTTCTTT | CASSYLSEGWAEAFF
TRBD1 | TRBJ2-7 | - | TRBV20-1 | TGCAGTGCTAGCGTACAGGGGGCCCTTGGCGAGCAGTACTTC | CSASVQGALGEQYF
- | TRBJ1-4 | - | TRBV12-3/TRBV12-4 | TGTGCCAGCAGTTTAGGGCAGTTTAATGAAAAACTGTTTTTT | CASSLGQFNEKLFF
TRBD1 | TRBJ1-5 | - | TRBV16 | TGTGCCAGCAGCCCATCGGGACAGGGATCCCAGCCCCAGCATTTT | CASSPSGQGSQPQHF
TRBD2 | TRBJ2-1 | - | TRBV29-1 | TGCAGCGTTGAAGCGGTAGCGGGGGGGCTTCGGTTCTTC | CSVEAVAGGLRFF
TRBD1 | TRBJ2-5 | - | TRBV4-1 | TGCGCCAGCAGCCAAGAAAGGACAGGGGTTTTGGAGACCCAGTACTTC | CASSQERTGVLETQYF
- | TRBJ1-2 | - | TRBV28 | TGTGCCAGCAGTTCCGGCGGCTACACCTTC | CASSSGGYTF
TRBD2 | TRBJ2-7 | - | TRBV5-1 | TGCGCCAGCAGCAAGGAGCTAGCGGGGTTCGAGCAGTACTTC | CASSKELAGFEQYF
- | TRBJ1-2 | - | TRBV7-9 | TGTGCCAGCAGCTCTACTACTCGGCCGTATGGCTACACCTTC | CASSSTTRPYGYTF
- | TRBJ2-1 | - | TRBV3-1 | TGTGCCAGCAGCCAAACTGGGGCAAGGGCCTACAATGAGCAGTTCTTC | CASSQTGARAYNEQFF
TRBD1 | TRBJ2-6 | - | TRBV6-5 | TGTGCCAGCAGTTACTCCGGACAGGGGGCCTGGGCCAACGTCCTGACTTTC | CASSYSGQGAWANVLTF
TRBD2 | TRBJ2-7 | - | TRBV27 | TGTGCCAGCAGGGAAGAGCGGGGAGTGTTCTACGAGCAGTACTTC | CASREERGVFYEQYF
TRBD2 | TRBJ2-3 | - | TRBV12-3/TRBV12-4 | TGTGCCAGCACCGACGGACTAGCCCCTTGGGCAGATACGCAGTATTTT | CASTDGLAPWADTQYF
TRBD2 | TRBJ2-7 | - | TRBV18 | TGTGCCAGCTCCCGATTTTCTAGCGGGGGAAGCTCCTACGAGCAGTACTTC | CASSRFSSGGSSYEQYF
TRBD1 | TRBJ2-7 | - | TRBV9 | TGTGCCAGCAGCGTAGAGGGACAGGGGGCCTACGAGCAGTACTTC | CASSVEGQGAYEQYF
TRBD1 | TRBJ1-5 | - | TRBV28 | TGTGCCAGCAGTGCAGGGGGCGGCAATCAGCCCCAGCATTTT | CASSAGGGNQPQHF
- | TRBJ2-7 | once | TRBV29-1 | TGCAGCGTTGATGGAGGCCCCTACGAGCAGTACTTC | CSVDGGPYEQYF
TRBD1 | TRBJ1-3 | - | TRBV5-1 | TGCGCCAGCAGCCCATGGACAGGCTCGGGCAACACCATATATTTT | CASSPWTGSGNTIYF
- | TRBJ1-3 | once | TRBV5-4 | TGTGCCAGCAGCTTGGCCGGCATGGGTGGTGGAAACACCATATATTTT | CASSLAGMGGGNTIYF
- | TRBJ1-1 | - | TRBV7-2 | TGTGCCAGCAGCTTAGTTCTTCCCCGCGCCGGGGCTTTCTTT | CASSLVLPRAGAFF
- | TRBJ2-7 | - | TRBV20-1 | TGCAGTGCTGAACTTATATCAAGTTCCTACGAGCAGTACTTC | CSAELISSSYEQYF
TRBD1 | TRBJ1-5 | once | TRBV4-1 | TGCGCCAGCAGCCAAGAGCCCGGGACAGGGTTTCAGCCCCAGCATTTT | CASSQEPGTGFQPQHF
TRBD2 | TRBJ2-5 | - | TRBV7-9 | TGTGCCAGCAGCCCCCAGGGTAGCGGGGGGGAGACCCAGTACTTC | CASSPQGSGGETQYF
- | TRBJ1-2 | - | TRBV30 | TGTGCCTGGAGTCCCGCCGGGGATGGCTACACCTTC | CAWSPAGDGYTF
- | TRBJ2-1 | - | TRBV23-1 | TGCGCCAGCAGTCAATCCCCAGCCGGGCCACGCCCCTCCGGCCTGGACGATGAGCAGTTCTTC | CASSQSPAGPRPSGLDDEQFF
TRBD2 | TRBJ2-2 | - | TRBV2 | TGTGCCAGCAGTCCAAGCCCAGCTAGCGGGAGGGCCGCGGACACCGGGGAGCTGTTTTTT | CASSPSPASGRAADTGELFF
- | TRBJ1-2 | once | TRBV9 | TGTGCCAGCAGCGGAGGGGACGACTATGGCTACACCTTC | CASSGGDDYGYTF
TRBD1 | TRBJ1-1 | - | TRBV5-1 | TGCGCCAGCAGCGCAGACAGGGGCATGAACACTGAAGCTTTCTTT | CASSADRGMNTEAFF